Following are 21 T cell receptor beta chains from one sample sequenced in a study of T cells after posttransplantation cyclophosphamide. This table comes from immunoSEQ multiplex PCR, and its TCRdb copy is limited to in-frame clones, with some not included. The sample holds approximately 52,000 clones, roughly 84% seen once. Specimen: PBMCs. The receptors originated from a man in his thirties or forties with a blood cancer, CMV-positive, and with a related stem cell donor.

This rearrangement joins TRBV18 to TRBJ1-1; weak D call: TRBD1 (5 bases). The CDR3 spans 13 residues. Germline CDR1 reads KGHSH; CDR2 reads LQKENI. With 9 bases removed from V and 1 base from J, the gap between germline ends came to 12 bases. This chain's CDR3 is CASNAGQNTEAFF. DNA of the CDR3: TGTGCCAGTAACGCCGGACAGAACACTGAAGCTTTCTTT.

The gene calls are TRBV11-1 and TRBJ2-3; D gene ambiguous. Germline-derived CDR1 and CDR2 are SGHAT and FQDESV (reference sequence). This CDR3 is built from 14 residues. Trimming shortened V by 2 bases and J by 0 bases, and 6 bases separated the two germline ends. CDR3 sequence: CASSLSKSTDTQYF. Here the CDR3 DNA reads TGTGCCAGCAGCTTAAGCAAAAGCACAGATACGCAGTATTTT.

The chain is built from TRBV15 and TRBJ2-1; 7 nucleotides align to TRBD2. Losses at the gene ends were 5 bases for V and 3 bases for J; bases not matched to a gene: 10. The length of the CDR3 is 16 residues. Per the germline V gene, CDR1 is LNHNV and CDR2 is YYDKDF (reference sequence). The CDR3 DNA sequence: TGTGCCACCAGCCGAACAGCGGGGATCATCTACAATGAGCAGTTCTTC. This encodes CATSRTAGIIYNEQFF. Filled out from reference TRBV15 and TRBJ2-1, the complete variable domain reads DAMVIQNPRYQVTQFGKPVTLSCSQTLNHNVMYWYQQKSSQAPKLLFHYYDKDFNNEADTPDNFQSRRPNTSFCFLDIRSPGLGDTAMYLCATSRTAGIIYNEQFFGPGTRLTVL.

The CDR3 here is CATSRDRDQETQYF. The CDR3 DNA is TGTGCCACCAGCAGAGATCGGGATCAAGAGACCCAGTACTTC. This chain joins TRBV15 and TRBJ2-5; possible D gene TRBD2, 5 bases. V was clipped by 0 bases and J by 2 bases, with 7 bases between them. The CDR3 length is 14 residues. CDR1 LNHNV and CDR2 YYDKDF come from the germline V gene (reference sequence).

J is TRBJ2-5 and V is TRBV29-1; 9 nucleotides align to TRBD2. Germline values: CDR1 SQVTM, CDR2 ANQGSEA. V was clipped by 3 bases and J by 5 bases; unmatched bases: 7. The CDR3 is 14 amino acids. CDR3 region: CSVDAGGSGETQYF. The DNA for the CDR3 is TGCAGCGTTGACGCGGGAGGGTCGGGGGAGACCCAGTACTTC. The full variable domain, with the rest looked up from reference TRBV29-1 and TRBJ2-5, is SAVISQKPSRDICQRGTSLTIQCQVDSQVTMMFWYRQQPGQSLTLIATANQGSEATYESGFVIDKFPISRPNLTFSTLTVSNMSPEDSSIYLCSVDAGGSGETQYFGPGTRLLVL.

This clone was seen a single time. The CDR3 spells CASSTRASSYEQYF. CDR3 coding DNA: TGTGCCAGCAGTACTAGGGCTAGCTCCTACGAGCAGTACTTC. The chain joins TRBV28 to TRBJ2-7; a weak D match, TRBD2 (5 bases). This CDR3 is built from 14 residues. CDR1 is MDHEN and CDR2 is SYDVKM in the germline V gene. Between the trimmed V and J ends, which lost 5 bases and 0 bases, there was a span of 11 bases.

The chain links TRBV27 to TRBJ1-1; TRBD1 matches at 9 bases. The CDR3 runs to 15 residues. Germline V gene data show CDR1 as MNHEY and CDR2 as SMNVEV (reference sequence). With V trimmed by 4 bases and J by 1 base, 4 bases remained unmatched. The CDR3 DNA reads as TGTGCCAGCAGTTCGCAGGGACAGGGGAACACTGAAGCTTTCTTT. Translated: CASSSQGQGNTEAFF.

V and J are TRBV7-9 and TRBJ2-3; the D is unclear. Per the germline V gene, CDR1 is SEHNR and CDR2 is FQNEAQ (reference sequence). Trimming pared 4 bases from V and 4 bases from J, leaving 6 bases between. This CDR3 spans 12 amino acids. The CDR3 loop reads CASSSTADTQYF. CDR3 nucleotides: TGTGCCAGCAGCTCTACAGCAGATACGCAGTATTTT.

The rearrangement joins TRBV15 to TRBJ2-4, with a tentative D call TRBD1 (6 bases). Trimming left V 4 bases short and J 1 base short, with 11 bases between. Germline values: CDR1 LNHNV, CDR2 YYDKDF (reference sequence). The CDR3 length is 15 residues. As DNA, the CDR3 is TGTGCCACCAGCACAGGGGATGCTGCCAAAAACATTCAGTACTTC. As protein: CATSTGDAAKNIQYF.

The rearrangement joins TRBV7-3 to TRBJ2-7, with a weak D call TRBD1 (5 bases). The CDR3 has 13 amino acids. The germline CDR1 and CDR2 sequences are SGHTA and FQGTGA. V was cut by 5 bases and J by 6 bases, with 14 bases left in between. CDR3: CASSLRQHSEQYF. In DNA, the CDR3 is TGTGCCAGCAGCCTTCGACAGCACTCCGAGCAGTACTTC. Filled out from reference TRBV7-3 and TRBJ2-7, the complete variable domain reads GAGVSQTPSNKVTEKGKYVELRCDPISGHTALYWYRQSLGQGPEFLIYFQGTGAADDSGLPNDRFFAVRPEGSVSTLKIQRTERGDSAVYLCASSLRQHSEQYFGPGTRLTVT.

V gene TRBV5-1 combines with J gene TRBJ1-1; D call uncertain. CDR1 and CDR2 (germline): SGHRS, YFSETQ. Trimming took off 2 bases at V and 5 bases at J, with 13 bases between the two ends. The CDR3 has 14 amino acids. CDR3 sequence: CASSFWSGRTEAFF. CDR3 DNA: TGCGCCAGCAGCTTTTGGTCGGGGAGGACTGAAGCTTTCTTT. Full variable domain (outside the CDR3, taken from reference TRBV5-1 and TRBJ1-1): KAGVTQTPRYLIKTRGQQVTLSCSPISGHRSVSWYQQTPGQGLQFLFEYFSETQRNKGNFPGRFSGRQFSNSRSEMNVSTLELGDSALYLCASSFWSGRTEAFFGQGTRLTVV.

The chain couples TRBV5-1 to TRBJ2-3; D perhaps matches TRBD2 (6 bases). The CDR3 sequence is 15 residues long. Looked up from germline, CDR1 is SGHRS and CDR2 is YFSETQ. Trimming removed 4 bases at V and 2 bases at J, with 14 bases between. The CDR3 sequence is CASSNGAGHTDTQYF. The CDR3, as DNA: TGCGCCAGCAGCAATGGGGCGGGGCACACAGATACGCAGTATTTT.

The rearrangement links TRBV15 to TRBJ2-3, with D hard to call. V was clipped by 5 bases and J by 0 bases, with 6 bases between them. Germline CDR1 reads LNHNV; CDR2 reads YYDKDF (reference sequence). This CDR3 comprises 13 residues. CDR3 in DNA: TGTGCCACCAGCCTAGGAAGCACAGATACGCAGTATTTT. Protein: CATSLGSTDTQYF.

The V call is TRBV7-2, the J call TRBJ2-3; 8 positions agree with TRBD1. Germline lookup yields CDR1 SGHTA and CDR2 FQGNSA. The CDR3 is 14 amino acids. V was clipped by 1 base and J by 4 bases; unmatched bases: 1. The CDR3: CASSLGTGSDTQYF. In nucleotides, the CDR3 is TGTGCCAGCAGCTTAGGGACAGGGTCAGATACGCAGTATTTT.

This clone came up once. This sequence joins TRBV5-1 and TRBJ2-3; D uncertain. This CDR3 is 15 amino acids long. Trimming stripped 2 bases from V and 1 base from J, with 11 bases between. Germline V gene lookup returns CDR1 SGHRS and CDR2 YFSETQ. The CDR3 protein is CASSFPPAGTDTQYF. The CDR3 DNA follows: TGCGCCAGCAGCTTCCCCCCGGCGGGCACAGATACGCAGTATTTT.

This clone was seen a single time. The CDR3 sequence: CASSEGQAYEQYF. CDR3 DNA: TGTGCCAGCAGCGAGGGACAGGCCTACGAGCAGTACTTC. This chain links TRBV9 with TRBJ2-5, with 8 bases identical to TRBD1. The J call is doubtful: the DNA matches TRBJ2-7 better. The CDR3 is 13 residues long. The germline CDR1 and CDR2 sequences are SGDLS and YYNGEE.

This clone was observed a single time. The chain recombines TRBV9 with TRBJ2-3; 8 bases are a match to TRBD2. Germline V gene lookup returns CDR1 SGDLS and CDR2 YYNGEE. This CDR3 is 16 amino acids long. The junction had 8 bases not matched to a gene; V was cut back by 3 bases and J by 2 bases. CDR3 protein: CASSGLLADPTDTQYF. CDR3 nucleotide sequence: TGTGCCAGCAGCGGACTACTAGCGGATCCCACAGATACGCAGTATTTT.

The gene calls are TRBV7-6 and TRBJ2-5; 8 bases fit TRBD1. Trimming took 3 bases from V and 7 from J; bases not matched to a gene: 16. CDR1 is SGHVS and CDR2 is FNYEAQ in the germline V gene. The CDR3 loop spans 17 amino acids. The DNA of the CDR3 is TGTGCCAGCAGCTTTCTACCCCCCGCGGACAGGGTAGGGACCCAGTACTTC. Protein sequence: CASSFLPPADRVGTQYF.

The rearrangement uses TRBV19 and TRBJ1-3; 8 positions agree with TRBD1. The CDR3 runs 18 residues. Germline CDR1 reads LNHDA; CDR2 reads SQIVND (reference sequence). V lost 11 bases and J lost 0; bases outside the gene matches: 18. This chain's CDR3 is CALGPAPRDRSSGNTIYF. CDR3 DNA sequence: TGTGCCCTAGGGCCCGCCCCCCGGGACAGGAGCTCTGGAAACACCATATATTTT.

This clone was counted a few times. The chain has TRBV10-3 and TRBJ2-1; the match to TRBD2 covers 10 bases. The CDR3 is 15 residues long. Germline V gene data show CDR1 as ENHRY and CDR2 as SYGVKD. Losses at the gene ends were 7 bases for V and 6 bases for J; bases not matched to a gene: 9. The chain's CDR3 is CAITVAGGRGNEQFF. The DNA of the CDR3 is TGTGCCATCACTGTAGCGGGAGGTAGGGGCAATGAGCAGTTCTTC.

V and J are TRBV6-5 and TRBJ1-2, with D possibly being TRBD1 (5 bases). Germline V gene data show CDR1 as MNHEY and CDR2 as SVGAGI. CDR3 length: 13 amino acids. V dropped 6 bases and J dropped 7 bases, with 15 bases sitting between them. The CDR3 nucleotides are TGTGCCAGCAGCACCGACAGTCGTAGTGGCTACACCTTC. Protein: CASSTDSRSGYTF.